Shown below are 4 T cell receptor beta chains from a single sample sequenced in a study of blood T cell repertoires in COVID-19. Sequenced by immunoSEQ multiplex PCR; TCRdb stores in-frame clones only, minus some. The data contain some 300,000 clones, approximately 86% of them singletons. The sample was peripheral blood. The receptors were gathered from a man in his 70s with acute or convalescent COVID-19.

V gene TRBV9 combines with J gene TRBJ1-1; TRBD1 is a possible D gene (5 bases). V dropped 0 bases and J dropped 0 bases, with 9 bases sitting between them. CDR1 SGDLS and CDR2 YYNGEE come from the germline V gene. The CDR3 runs to 15 residues. The CDR3 DNA sequence: TGTGCCAGCAGCGTAGGGGGGGTCCTGAACACTGAAGCTTTCTTT. Amino acids: CASSVGGVLNTEAFF.

This chain joins TRBV11-2 and TRBJ1-2; D might be TRBD1 (6 bases). This CDR3 comprises 16 residues. Germline V CDR1 and CDR2: SGHAT, FQNNGV. Trimming left V 2 bases short and J 3 bases short, with 16 bases between. The CDR3 nucleotides are TGTGCCAGCAGCTTATACGACAGGTCCTGGGACTATGGCTACACCTTC. This encodes CASSLYDRSWDYGYTF.

The V gene is TRBV7-8, the J gene TRBJ2-3, with D possibly TRBD2 on 7 matching bases. The germline V and J ends were trimmed by 5 bases and 2 bases, with 26 bases remaining between them. Germline lookup yields CDR1 SGHVS and CDR2 FQNEAQ. The CDR3 runs to 19 residues. The DNA for the CDR3 is TGTGCCAGCAGCCGAGGCGCCAAAGGCGGGGGCCTTCTCACAGATACGCAGTATTTT. It yields the protein CASSRGAKGGGLLTDTQYF.

J is TRBJ1-5 and V is TRBV30; perhaps TRBD1 as D (5 bases). The V end was cut by 0 bases, the J end by 6 bases, with 9 bases between. Germline V lookup: CDR1 GTSNPN, CDR2 SVGIG (reference sequence). The CDR3 is 13 residues long. Here the CDR3 reads CAWSVRGIQPQHF. CDR3 coding DNA: TGTGCCTGGAGTGTACGGGGGATTCAGCCCCAGCATTTT.